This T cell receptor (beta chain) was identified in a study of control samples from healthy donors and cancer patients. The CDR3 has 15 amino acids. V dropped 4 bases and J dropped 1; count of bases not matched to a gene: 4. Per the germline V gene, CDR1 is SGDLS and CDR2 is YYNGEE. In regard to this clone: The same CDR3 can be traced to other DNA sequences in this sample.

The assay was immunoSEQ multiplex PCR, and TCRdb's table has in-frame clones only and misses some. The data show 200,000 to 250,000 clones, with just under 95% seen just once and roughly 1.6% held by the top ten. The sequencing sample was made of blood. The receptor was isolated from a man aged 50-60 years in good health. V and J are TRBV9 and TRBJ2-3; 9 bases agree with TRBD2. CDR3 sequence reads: CASSPRTSGTDTQYF. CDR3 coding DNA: TGTGCCAGCAGCCCCAGGACTAGCGGCACAGATACGCAGTATTTT.